What follows are 9 T cell receptor beta chains derived from one specimen sequenced in a study of blood T cells in healthy people across ages. It was with a sample-barcoded 5' primer and a J-beta primer mix that a second PCR of roughly 6 to 12 cycles was run. TCRdb processed the 5' RACE reads anew with MiXCR; each CDR3 protein has one entry. The sample consists of about 1.5 million distinct CDR3 sequences, 40% to 45% of them appearing once. Sequencing was performed on blood. The source of these receptors is a woman aged 18-29 years in good health.

In nucleotides, the CDR3 is TGTGCCAGCAGCCGGGGGTTAAACGCTGAAGCTTTCTTT. Translating it yields CASSRGLNAEAFF. The rearrangement links TRBV7-2 to TRBJ1-1, with D maybe TRBD1 (5 bases). This CDR3 is 13 amino acids long. V was pared by 5 bases and J by 6 bases, with 13 bases between. The germline V gene encodes CDR1 SGHTA and CDR2 FQGNSA. The entire variable domain, with the rest obtained from reference TRBV7-2 and TRBJ1-1, is as follows: GAGVSQSPSNKVTEKGKDVELRCDPISGHTALYWYRQSLGQGLEFLIYFQGNSAPDKSGLPSDRFSAERTGGSVSTLTIQRTQQEDSAVYLCASSRGLNAEAFFGQGTRLTVV.

In this sample, this clonotype turned up a few times. This chain joins TRBV11-2 and TRBJ2-7; 10 bases are a match to TRBD2. J lost 2 bases, V lost 2 bases, and 12 bases had no gene match. CDR3 length equals 18 residues. From germline, CDR1 is SGHAT and CDR2 FQNNGV. CDR3 nucleotides: TGTGCCAGCAGCTTACGGTCTAGCGGGAGTCGGTTGGCCTACGAGCAGTACTTC. Encoded protein: CASSLRSSGSRLAYEQYF.

This CDR3 is CASSAGTGFTGELFF. For the CDR3, the DNA is TGTGCCAGCAGCGCCGGGACAGGGTTCACCGGGGAGCTGTTTTTT. The chain employs TRBV27 and TRBJ2-2; 9 positions agree with TRBD1. V gave up 6 bases and J gave up 4 bases; unmatched junction bases: 6. This CDR3 is built from 15 residues. Germline lookup yields CDR1 MNHEY and CDR2 SMNVEV (reference sequence).

The sample holds a few counts of this clonotype. The rearrangement links TRBV9 to TRBJ2-7; the D gene could be TRBD1 or TRBD2 (6 bases each). The CDR3 has 14 residues. Trimming pared 0 bases from V and 7 bases from J, leaving 14 bases between. Germline loops: CDR1 SGDLS, CDR2 YYNGEE. The CDR3 reads CASSVGGDNLEQYF. The CDR3 DNA reads as TGTGCCAGCAGCGTAGGGGGGGACAACCTGGAGCAGTACTTC.

The rearrangement links TRBV20-1 to TRBJ2-7, with TRBD2 matching over 7 bases. Germline lookup yields CDR1 DFQATT and CDR2 SNEGSKA (reference sequence). V lost 5 bases and J lost 7; bases outside the gene matches: 14. This CDR3 comprises 14 residues. The DNA for the CDR3 is TGCAGTGCTGCCATCCAAAAGGCTAGCGGTGAGCAGTACTTC. Encoded protein: CSAAIQKASGEQYF.

The chain carries TRBV13 and TRBJ2-1, with a tentative D call TRBD2 (6 bases). Germline V gene data show CDR1 as PRHDT and CDR2 as FYEKMQ (reference sequence). The V end was cut by 5 bases, the J end by 9 bases, with 14 bases between. The length of the CDR3 is 13 residues. Here the CDR3 DNA reads TGTGCCAGCAGCGTTGGGACTCTACGTGAGCAGTTCTTC. It translates to CASSVGTLREQFF.

This clonotype was counted a few times. V usage is TRBV20-1 and J usage is TRBJ1-6; D may be TRBD1 (5 bases). The V gene lost 2 bases and the J gene lost 8 bases, with 13 bases spanning the gap. The CDR3 loop spans 14 amino acids. Germline CDR1 DFQATT, CDR2 SNEGSKA (reference sequence). CDR3 nucleotides: TGCAGTGCTAGAATTAGGGACCCTGATTCACCCCTCCACTTT. Its translation: CSARIRDPDSPLHF.

The rearrangement uses TRBV15 and TRBJ2-3; 8 bases line up with TRBD2. The CDR3 consists of 17 residues. J gave up 2 bases and V 3 bases, and 10 bases lay outside the gene matches. From germline, CDR1 is LNHNV and CDR2 YYDKDF (reference sequence). This CDR3 reads CATSRDGGSGTTDTQYF. The CDR3 nucleotides are TGTGCCACCAGCAGGGATGGCGGTAGCGGGACCACAGATACGCAGTATTTT. The full variable domain, in which reference TRBV15 and TRBJ2-3 provide the parts outside the CDR3, is DAMVIQNPRYQVTQFGKPVTLSCSQTLNHNVMYWYQQKSSQAPKLLFHYYDKDFNNEADTPDNFQSRRPNTSFCFLDIRSPGLGDTAMYLCATSRDGGSGTTDTQYFGPGTRLTVL.

On this clonotype: A much larger clone sits a single nucleotide away, making a read error possible. The chain has TRBV29-1 and TRBJ2-7; unclear D gene. Germline assignment: CDR1 SQVTM and CDR2 ANQGSEA. The CDR3 sequence is 10 residues long. V lost 5 bases to trimming and J lost 11 bases, with 13 bases between them. The CDR3 sequence is CSVRSSTKYF. CDR3 sequence (DNA): TGCAGCGTTAGGTCCTCCACGAAGTACTTC.